This T cell receptor (beta chain) was identified during a study of T cells after yellow fever vaccination. One entry per CDR3 protein, called by TCRdb with MiXCR from the 5' RACE reads. The sample lists 400,000 or so distinct CDR3 sequences, 6.2% seen once, with around 16% in the top ten. The input for sequencing was PBMCs, taken 5 days after the yellow fever booster vaccination. The sequence derives from a man aged 30 to 39 who received the YFV17D yellow fever vaccine.

CDR3 sequence: CSAQDNEQFF. CDR3 bases: TGCAGCGCTCAAGACAATGAGCAGTTCTTC. The rearrangement links TRBV29-1 to TRBJ2-1; D uncertain. The CDR3 length is 10 residues. V shed 7 bases and J shed 5 bases, with 6 bases lying between them. Germline assignment: CDR1 SQVTM and CDR2 ANQGSEA.